These 18 T cell receptor beta chains came from one sample sequenced in a study of T cells in localized non-small cell lung cancer. Measured with immunoSEQ multiplex PCR; TCRdb has only the in-frame clones, and not every one. The top ten hold over 3.5% of the sample, which has around 96,000 clones, approximately 90% seen once. The material sequenced was PBMCs, taken before any cancer treatment. The receptors were sampled from a woman aged 40 to 75 with stage II squamous cell lung carcinoma.

The V and J genes are TRBV6-5 and TRBJ1-2; D unclear. The germline V and J ends were trimmed by 6 bases and 4 bases, with 12 bases remaining between them. CDR1 and CDR2 (germline): MNHEY, SVGAGI. This CDR3 spans 13 amino acids. The chain's CDR3 is CASRQLDTYGYTF. The DNA for the CDR3 is TGTGCCAGCAGGCAGCTCGACACCTATGGCTACACCTTC.

Points on this clone: Within the sample, other DNA sequences also encode this same CDR3. The CDR3 loop is CASSLGYSNQPQHF. DNA for the CDR3: TGTGCCAGCAGTTTGGGTTATAGCAATCAGCCCCAGCATTTT. The gene calls are TRBV27 and TRBJ1-5; unclear D gene. The CDR3 runs 14 residues. Germline-derived CDR1 and CDR2 are MNHEY and SMNVEV (reference sequence). Trimming pared 3 bases from V and 0 bases from J, leaving 6 bases between.

The rearrangement links TRBV2 to TRBJ2-1; TRBD2 matches 8 bases. The CDR3 consists of 15 residues. The J segment lost 5 bases and the V segment lost 3 bases, leaving 6 bases of the junction unmatched. Germline V gene sequence: CDR1 SNHLY, CDR2 FYNNEI. CDR3 DNA: TGTGCCAGCAGTGACCCGGGACTAGGAAACAATGAGCAGTTCTTC. Translated, it gives CASSDPGLGNNEQFF.

This chain joins TRBV11-2 and TRBJ2-7; D is ambiguous. The ends were cut back, 0 bases at V and 5 bases at J, with 11 bases in the middle. CDR1 SGHAT and CDR2 FQNNGV come from the germline V gene. CDR3 length equals 14 residues. CDR3 loop: CASSLDLPGNEQYF. The CDR3 DNA reads as TGTGCCAGCAGCTTAGATCTCCCTGGGAACGAGCAGTACTTC. Full variable domain (missing parts from reference TRBV11-2 and TRBJ2-7): EAGVAQSPRYKIIEKRQSVAFWCNPISGHATLYWYQQILGQGPKLLIQFQNNGVVDDSQLPKDRFSAERLKGVDSTLKIQPAKLEDSAVYLCASSLDLPGNEQYFGPGTRLTVT.

The chain links TRBV6-5 to TRBJ2-3; TRBD2 matches 7 bases. CDR3 length equals 12 residues. The V gene end was trimmed by 6 bases and the J gene end by 8 bases; junction bases not matched to a gene: 5. CDR1 is MNHEY, CDR2 SVGAGI, per germline. The CDR3 DNA follows: TGTGCCAGCAGGTCAGGGAGGGGTACGCAGTATTTT. Its translation is CASRSGRGTQYF.

This chain joins TRBV6-5 and TRBJ1-6, with D perhaps matching TRBD1 (6 bases). CDR1 is MNHEY and CDR2 is SVGAGI in the germline V gene. The V end lost 0 bases, the J end lost 6 bases, and 12 bases lay between the germline ends. The CDR3 loop spans 16 amino acids. The CDR3 nucleotides read TGTGCCAGCAGTTACTCGACGGGGGCGGCTAATTCACCCCTCCACTTT. Its translation: CASSYSTGAANSPLHF.

The V gene is TRBV6-1, the J gene TRBJ2-7; D is unclear. The CDR3 totals 17 residues. CDR1 is MNHNS, CDR2 SASEGT, per germline. Trimming left V 1 base short and J 0 bases short, with 16 bases between. The CDR3: CASSEGRLFSSSYEQYF. The CDR3 bases are TGTGCCAGCAGTGAAGGACGGCTTTTTTCGAGCTCCTACGAGCAGTACTTC.

This CDR3 reads CASSHRLGQATEAFF. CDR3 nucleotides: TGTGCCAGCAGCCACCGACTCGGACAGGCAACTGAAGCTTTCTTT. The chain carries TRBV14 and TRBJ1-1; 7 positions match TRBD1. V trimming: 3 bases; J trimming: 5 bases; junction bases outside the gene matches: 9. The germline gives CDR1 SGHDN, CDR2 FVKESK. CDR3 size: 15 residues.

The V call is TRBV6-1, the J call TRBJ2-2, with 11 bases aligning to TRBD2. The CDR3 runs 16 residues. Trimming at V came to 4 bases and at J to 5 bases, leaving 6 bases not matched to a gene. CDR1 MNHNS and CDR2 SASEGT come from the germline V gene. CDR3 sequence reads: CASSGTSGSVTGELFF. The CDR3 region has the DNA TGTGCCAGCAGTGGAACTAGCGGGAGCGTGACCGGGGAGCTGTTTTTT.

This chain connects TRBV19 to TRBJ2-7, with D possibly matching TRBD1 (6 bases). This CDR3 contains 16 residues. V lost 5 bases and J 0 bases, leaving 17 bases between the germline ends. Germline V CDR1 and CDR2: LNHDA, SQIVND (reference sequence). CDR3 coding DNA: TGTGCCAGTAGTCCACCCCCGGACAGTTACTCCTACGAGCAGTACTTC. As protein: CASSPPPDSYSYEQYF.

The chain carries TRBV10-3 and TRBJ1-3; 7 positions match TRBD1. The CDR3 sequence is 14 residues long. Per germline, CDR1 ENHRY and CDR2 SYGVKD. The V and J ends lost 6 bases and 0 bases, in that order; junction bases with no gene match: 2. CDR3 sequence: CAISGTDSGNTIYF. CDR3 bases: TGTGCCATCAGCGGGACAGACTCTGGAAACACCATATATTTT.

This sequence joins TRBV6-1 and TRBJ1-2, with D unclear. CDR3 size: 14 residues. CDR1 and CDR2 (germline): MNHNS, SASEGT. V lost 2 bases to trimming and J lost 1 base, with 8 bases between them. In DNA, the CDR3 is TGTGCCAGCAGTGAATACACAGATAACTATGGCTACACCTTC. This codes for CASSEYTDNYGYTF.

This clone was seen only once. The chain combines TRBV5-1 with TRBJ1-1; D may be TRBD1 (6 bases). The CDR3 has 15 amino acids. Germline-derived CDR1 and CDR2 are SGHRS and YFSETQ. V was clipped by 1 base and J by 2 bases, with 12 bases between them. The CDR3 region is CASSLFGTTNTEAFF. CDR3 sequence (DNA): TGCGCCAGCAGCTTGTTCGGGACAACTAACACTGAAGCTTTCTTT.

V gene TRBV4-1 combines with J gene TRBJ1-6; D is unresolved. CDR3 length equals 16 residues. Germline V lookup: CDR1 MGHRA, CDR2 YSYEKL. Trimming shortened V by 8 bases and J by 5 bases, and 19 bases separated the two germline ends. The CDR3 DNA reads TGCGCCAGCTCAGCCCTACCAGTGGTGGATAATTCACCCCTCCACTTT. It yields the protein CASSALPVVDNSPLHF.

This chain links TRBV7-8 with TRBJ1-5, with 7 bases matching TRBD1. V lost 6 bases and J lost 3; bases outside the gene matches: 5. Germline loops: CDR1 SGHVS, CDR2 FQNEAQ. This CDR3 comprises 14 residues. The CDR3 is CASSFGTDNQPQHF. CDR3 sequence (DNA): TGTGCCAGCAGTTTCGGGACAGACAATCAGCCCCAGCATTTT.

This chain joins TRBV27 and TRBJ2-7; TRBD1 agrees at 7 bases. V gave up 5 bases and J gave up 2 bases; unmatched junction bases: 6. Germline-derived CDR1 and CDR2 are MNHEY and SMNVEV (reference sequence). CDR3 length equals 14 residues. The CDR3 DNA reads as TGTGCCAGCAGTCCTCCCAGGGGGACCTACGAGCAGTACTTC. Translated: CASSPPRGTYEQYF.

This clone has only one observation. The chain carries TRBV9 and TRBJ2-1; the match to TRBD1 covers 9 bases. This CDR3 region has 16 residues. After removal of 3 bases from V and 7 bases from J, the junction contained 11 bases not matched to a gene. Germline values: CDR1 SGDLS, CDR2 YYNGEE. CDR3 coding DNA: TGTGCCAGCAGCGAGAGGATGGGACAGGGCTCTAATGAGCAGTTCTTC. Translation: CASSERMGQGSNEQFF. Full variable domain (missing parts from reference TRBV9 and TRBJ2-1): DSGVTQTPKHLITATGQRVTLRCSPRSGDLSVYWYQQSLDQGLQFLIQYYNGEERAKGNILERFSAQQFPDLHSELNLSSLELGDSALYFCASSERMGQGSNEQFFGPGTRLTVL.

The chain joins TRBV10-2 to TRBJ1-2; 10 bases are a match to TRBD1. The germline gives CDR1 WSHSY, CDR2 SAAADI. J lost 1 base, V lost 6 bases, and 5 bases had no gene match. This CDR3 comprises 15 residues. The CDR3 reads CASRRGQGDNYGYTF. The CDR3 DNA reads TGCGCCAGCAGGAGAGGACAGGGGGATAACTATGGCTACACCTTC.